Sequencing of this TCR beta chain was carried out in a study of cytomegalovirus exposure and HLA in healthy donors. General study results and limits: According to the study, 160 or so TCR beta chains were cytomegalovirus-associated. CMV antigen specificity of a few CMV-associated chains was confirmed in vitro. Certain sequence variants were highly shared and formed a cluster, and this cluster was likely a sequencing artifact.

Primers: 60 Vbeta forward and 13 Jbeta reverse. The table came from immunoSEQ multiplex PCR; TCRdb's copy has only in-frame clones and leaves some out. The sample includes 220,000 or so clones, 70% to 80% of them seen just once. Note on this clone: Its antigen is undetermined.

The receptor was derived from a male donor in good health and CMV-seronegative. Sequencing was done on a sample of PBMCs.

The CDR3 DNA reads TGTGCCAGCCGAACCCGGACTAGCGGAACCGGGGAGCTGTTTTTT. This translates into CASRTRTSGTGELFF. This chain joins TRBV28 and TRBJ2-2; 10 bases are shared with TRBD2. Per germline, CDR1 MDHEN and CDR2 SYDVKM. V lost 8 bases, J lost 5 bases, and 8 bases stayed unmatched. The CDR3 is 15 residues long.